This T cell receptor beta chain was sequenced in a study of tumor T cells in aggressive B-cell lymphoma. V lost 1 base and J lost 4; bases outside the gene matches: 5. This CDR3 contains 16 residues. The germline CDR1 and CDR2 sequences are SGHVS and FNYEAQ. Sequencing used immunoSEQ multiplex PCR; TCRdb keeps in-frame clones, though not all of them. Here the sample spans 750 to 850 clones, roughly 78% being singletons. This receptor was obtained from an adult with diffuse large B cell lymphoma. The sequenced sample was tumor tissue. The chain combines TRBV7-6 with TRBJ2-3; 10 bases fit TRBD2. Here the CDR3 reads CASSLGTSGIADTQYF. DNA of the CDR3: TGTGCCAGCAGCTTAGGAACTAGCGGGATCGCAGATACGCAGTATTTT.